The 14 T cell receptor beta chains presented below share a single source sample, sequenced in a study of molecular identifiers for immune sequencing clone quantification (dated by TCRdb to 2016 to 2019). Library method: PCR. The run used an Illumina HiSeq 4000. TCRdb's own reprocessing of the public reads used fastp at Q25 and MiXCR and kept productive beta chains. A single entry per CDR3 protein holds the most common genes and DNA from its merged rows. This sample holds about 70,000 distinct CDR3 sequences; around 18% were observed only once. The biggest ten clones account for approximately 1.5% of the sample. The sample comprised naive CD8+ T cells from blood, with Jurkat cell RNA spiked in. The cell subset or site label corresponds to: FACS-sorted CD8+CD4-CCR7+CD45RA+ naive T cells. The receptor source for this set is a human donor in good health. Some libraries in this study had Jurkat cell RNA spiked in.

In this sample, this clonotype turned up many times. The CDR3 is CASSFPGMSTDTQYF. CDR3 coding DNA: TGTGCCAGCAGCTTTCCGGGCATGAGCACAGATACGCAGTATTTT. V gene TRBV7-9 combines with J gene TRBJ2-3, with unresolved D. V was trimmed by 3 bases and J by 0 bases, leaving 10 bases between them. The CDR3 covers 15 residues. The V gene's germline CDR1 is SEHNR and CDR2 FQNEAQ (reference sequence).

This clonotype was recorded at least ten times. The rearrangement uses TRBV4-2 and TRBJ2-7; 10 bases align to TRBD2. The CDR3 length is 15 residues. Germline V gene data show CDR1 as LGHNA and CDR2 as YNFKEQ. V dropped 2 bases and J dropped 5; count of bases not matched to a gene: 6. The CDR3 sequence is CASSQRLAGADEQYF. CDR3 DNA: TGTGCCAGCAGCCAACGTCTAGCGGGAGCTGACGAGCAGTACTTC.

This clonotype was seen repeatedly, ten times or more. The rearrangement uses TRBV30 and TRBJ2-1; 9 bases match TRBD1. Trimming took 3 bases from V and 4 from J; bases not matched to a gene: 4. Germline V lookup: CDR1 GTSNPN, CDR2 SVGIG (reference sequence). This CDR3 is 14 amino acids long. The CDR3 DNA sequence: TGTGCCTGGAGGGGACAGGGATTATACAATGAGCAGTTCTTC. The encoded protein is CAWRGQGLYNEQFF.

This clonotype counts as medium-sized. The CDR3, as DNA: TGCGCCAGCAGCCCTCAGAGCTACTCTGGGGCCAACGTCCTGACTTTC. Translated: CASSPQSYSGANVLTF. This chain uses TRBV4-1 with TRBJ2-6, with D unresolved. This CDR3 comprises 16 residues. CDR1 is MGHRA and CDR2 is YSYEKL in the germline V gene. V was trimmed by 4 bases and J by 0 bases, leaving 10 bases between them.

This clonotype was observed at least ten times. The chain combines TRBV25-1 with TRBJ1-3; D is possibly TRBD1 (5 bases). V was clipped by 0 bases and J by 2 bases, with 14 bases between them. The CDR3 has 17 residues. CDR1 is MGHDK, CDR2 SYGVNS, per germline. CDR3 nucleotides: TGTGCCAGCAGTGAATATTTTCCGGGACCTGCTGGAAACACCATATATTTT. Protein: CASSEYFPGPAGNTIYF.

This clonotype showed up many times. The V gene is TRBV28, the J gene TRBJ1-5; 11 bases are shared with TRBD1. Germline trimming cut 5 bases from V and 6 bases from J; bases unmatched to any gene: 12. This CDR3 comprises 17 residues. Germline CDR1 is MDHEN and CDR2 is SYDVKM. The CDR3 nucleotides read TGTGCCAGCAGTGGACCCGGGACAGGGGGTGTCGGTCAGCCCCAGCATTTT. Translated: CASSGPGTGGVGQPQHF.

At least ten counts were recorded for this clonotype. The rearrangement uses TRBV27 and TRBJ2-2, with 13 bases identical to TRBD2. V was clipped by 6 bases and J by 6 bases; unmatched bases: 10. Germline CDR1 is MNHEY and CDR2 is SMNVEV (reference sequence). The CDR3 extends over 17 amino acids. Here the CDR3 reads CASRQGLAGVGSGELFF. For the CDR3, the DNA is TGTGCCAGCAGACAAGGACTAGCGGGAGTAGGGTCCGGGGAGCTGTTTTTT.

This clonotype showed up many times. The chain has TRBV7-9 and TRBJ1-4; tentatively, D is TRBD1 (5 bases). Per the germline V gene, CDR1 is SEHNR and CDR2 is FQNEAQ (reference sequence). Between the trimmed V and J ends, which lost 6 bases and 2 bases, there was a span of 19 bases. This CDR3 is 17 amino acids long. The CDR3 DNA reads TGTGCCAGCAGTTACGTAGTCGGGGCGCCGACTAATGAAAAACTGTTTTTT. Its protein product is CASSYVVGAPTNEKLFF.

The genes are TRBV27 and TRBJ2-1; D is ambiguous. This CDR3 has 14 residues. Deletions cut 2 bases from V and 9 bases from J, with 14 bases between. The V gene's germline CDR1 is MNHEY and CDR2 SMNVEV (reference sequence). The CDR3 protein is CASSLMAATTEQFF. CDR3 in DNA: TGTGCCAGCAGTTTAATGGCAGCTACGACTGAGCAGTTCTTC.

This clonotype was observed many times. This chain joins TRBV7-9 and TRBJ2-4; unclear D gene. CDR3 length: 16 amino acids. The germline V gene has CDR1 SEHNR and CDR2 FQNEAQ (reference sequence). The V end was cut by 4 bases, the J end by 1 base, with 14 bases between. The CDR3 region is CASSSHDGWAKNIQYF. The CDR3 DNA follows: TGTGCCAGCAGCTCACATGACGGATGGGCCAAAAACATTCAGTACTTC.

This chain links TRBV4-1 with TRBJ2-2; 8 bases align to TRBD2. Trimming cost V 0 bases and J 1 base; bases outside gene matches: 1. This CDR3 has 16 residues. The germline V gene encodes CDR1 MGHRA and CDR2 YSYEKL. The CDR3 bases are TGCGCCAGCAGCCAAGAAAGCGGGGGGAACACCGGGGAGCTGTTTTTT. Encoded protein: CASSQESGGNTGELFF.

This clonotype was counted ten times or more. This rearrangement joins TRBV30 to TRBJ2-1; 15 bases are shared with TRBD2. The junction had 9 bases not matched to a gene; V was cut back by 4 bases and J by 5 bases. The germline V gene encodes CDR1 GTSNPN and CDR2 SVGIG (reference sequence). This CDR3 spans 17 amino acids. The CDR3 sequence is CAWIPWGTSGRNNEQFF. CDR3 DNA: TGTGCCTGGATACCGTGGGGGACTAGCGGGAGGAACAATGAGCAGTTCTTC.

This clonotype was counted at least ten times. The chain has TRBV27 and TRBJ1-5; no firm D call. Trimming took 4 bases from V and 4 from J, leaving 8 bases between them. The CDR3 spans 13 residues. CDR1 MNHEY and CDR2 SMNVEV come from the germline V gene (reference sequence). The CDR3 nucleotides are TGTGCCAGCAGTTGGTCCGAGAATCAGCCCCAGCATTTT. Protein: CASSWSENQPQHF.

This clonotype was detected ten times or more. The rearrangement links TRBV20-1 to TRBJ2-7, with no clear D. V dropped 2 bases and J dropped 7 bases, with 15 bases sitting between them. This CDR3 region has 13 residues. Germline CDR1 reads DFQATT; CDR2 reads SNEGSKA (reference sequence). The CDR3 protein is CSARSPNLREQYF. The CDR3 DNA sequence: TGCAGTGCTAGATCTCCTAATCTACGTGAGCAGTACTTC.